Sequencing of this T cell receptor (beta chain) was carried out in a study of blood T cell repertoires in COVID-19. In this sample, this clone turned up a few times. Germline CDR1 and CDR2: SGHRS and YFSETQ. This CDR3 comprises 14 residues. V lost 0 bases, J lost 1 base, and 7 bases lay in between. Produced via immunoSEQ multiplex PCR; TCRdb's table is partial and in-frame only. This table holds about 170,000 clones, 82% found once. The chain is built from TRBV5-1 and TRBJ2-5; D remains unclear. Sequencing input: peripheral blood. The receptor's source is a woman between 70 and 85 years old with acute or convalescent COVID-19. The CDR3 DNA reads TGCGCCAGCAGCTTGGGCAGTTCCCAAGAGACCCAGTACTTC. Protein: CASSLGSSQETQYF.